This T cell receptor (beta chain) was found in a study of blood T cell repertoires in COVID-19. About the research overall: PBMCs, B-cell-depleted T cells, or T cells provided the cDNA or gDNA that made up the material.

The age range of participants was about 18 to 100 years, with residence in about two dozen US areas. Participants reported their clinical history, and cohort assignment relied on those reports. Profiling relied on immunoSEQ multiplex PCR, and the TCRdb table lists in-frame clones only, not all of them. This sample yields roughly 360,000 clones, of which approximately 88% are seen a single time; 0.97% belongs to the top ten. V lost 6 bases, J lost 4 bases, and 18 bases lay in between. Germline V gives CDR1 MGHDK, CDR2 SYGVNS. The CDR3 consists of 15 residues. Material: PBMCs or T cells enriched from blood (not recorded which). This sequence joins TRBV25-1 and TRBJ1-2; D might be TRBD1 (5 bases). The origin of this receptor is a young woman with acute COVID-19. CDR3 DNA sequence: TGTGCCAGCAGCGCCACTGTGGGGCTGGTCTATGGCTACACCTTC. Its protein product is CASSATVGLVYGYTF.